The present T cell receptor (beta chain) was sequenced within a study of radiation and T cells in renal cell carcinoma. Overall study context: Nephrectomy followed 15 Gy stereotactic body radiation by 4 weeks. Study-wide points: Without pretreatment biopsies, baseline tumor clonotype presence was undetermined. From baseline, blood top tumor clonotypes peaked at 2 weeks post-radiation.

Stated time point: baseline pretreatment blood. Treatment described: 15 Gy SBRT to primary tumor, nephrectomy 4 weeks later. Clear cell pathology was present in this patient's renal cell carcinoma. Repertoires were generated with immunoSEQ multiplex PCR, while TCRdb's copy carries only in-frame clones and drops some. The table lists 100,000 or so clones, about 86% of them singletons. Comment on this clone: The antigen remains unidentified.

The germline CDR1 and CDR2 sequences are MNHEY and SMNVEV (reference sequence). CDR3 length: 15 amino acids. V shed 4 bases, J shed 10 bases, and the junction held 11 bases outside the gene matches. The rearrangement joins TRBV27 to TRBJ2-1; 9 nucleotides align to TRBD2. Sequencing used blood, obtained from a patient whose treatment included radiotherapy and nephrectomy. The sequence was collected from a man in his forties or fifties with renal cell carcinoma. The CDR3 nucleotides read TGTGCCAGCAGTTCACGTGGCGGGAGGGGATCCGAGCAGTTCTTC. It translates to CASSSRGGRGSEQFF.